Listed here are 4 T cell receptor beta chains from one sample, sequenced in a study of vaccination and CD4 T cells after COVID-19 (dated by TCRdb to between 2021 and 2024). The library came from PCR. The sequencer was an Illumina iSeq 100. TCRdb trimmed public reads at Q25 via fastp, called clones via MiXCR and kept in-frame beta chains. Each CDR3 protein appears once, grouped with its most common genes and DNA. The sample table lists about 28,000 distinct CDR3 sequences, approximately 51% of them with a count of one. The biggest ten clones account for 5.5% of the sample. The time point label on this specimen signifies: late sampling 161 to 241 days after vaccination in a few convalescent patients. The sequences come from CD4+ T cells from blood, collected about 7 months after SARS-CoV-2 vaccination. The receptors derive from a human donor who had recovered from COVID-19.

The table lists this clonotype with a few counts. The gene calls are TRBV6-1 and TRBJ2-7, with TRBD1 matching 9 bases. Germline trimming cut 5 bases from V and 1 base from J; bases unmatched to any gene: 6. The CDR3 extends over 15 amino acids. From germline, CDR1 is MNHNS and CDR2 SASEGT. Written as DNA, the CDR3 is TGTGCCAGCAGTAGAGGGACAGGGACATCCTACGAGCAGTACTTC. It encodes CASSRGTGTSYEQYF.

This clonotype was observed a handful of times. This sequence joins TRBV6-1 and TRBJ2-1; 11 nucleotides match TRBD2. Per the germline V gene, CDR1 is MNHNS and CDR2 is SASEGT. V gave up 9 bases and J gave up 0 bases; unmatched junction bases: 16. This CDR3 has 19 residues. CDR3 DNA: TGTGCCAGTAAACGGCTCACCCACGGGACTAGCGGCTCCTACAATGAGCAGTTCTTC. Amino acids: CASKRLTHGTSGSYNEQFF.

The chain carries TRBV28 and TRBJ1-1, with TRBD1 matching over 7 bases. V lost 2 bases, J lost 4 bases, and 10 bases stayed unmatched. The CDR3 loop spans 16 amino acids. From germline, CDR1 is MDHEN and CDR2 SYDVKM. The CDR3, as DNA: TGTGCCAGCAGTTTAGGGCCAGGGGGTATGCGCACTGAAGCTTTCTTT. This encodes CASSLGPGGMRTEAFF.

This clonotype has a handful of counts. The chain carries TRBV20-1 and TRBJ2-7; TRBD2 matches at 8 bases. V lost 0 bases and J lost 7; bases outside the gene matches: 8. The CDR3 consists of 14 residues. The germline gives CDR1 DFQATT, CDR2 SNEGSKA (reference sequence). The CDR3 region is CSARDTAGVYEQYF. The CDR3 coding sequence is TGCAGTGCTAGAGATACAGCGGGAGTGTATGAGCAGTACTTC.